The next 27 T cell receptor beta chains were all read from a single sample in a study of vaccination and CD4 T cells after COVID-19. The treatment here: roughly ten-day PBMC culture with coronavirus spike peptide pools or control peptides (ViraFEST assay). An Oncomine TCR Beta short-read assay was used to sequence the DNA from cultured CD4+ T cells. TCRdb reanalysed the PCR reads using MiXCR and keeps one entry per CDR3 protein. This sample has some 8,900 distinct CDR3 sequences; 59% occur once, and the top ten carry over 20%. Antigen specificity for these receptors is unknown. Sequenced sample: CD4+ T cells from blood, cultured in vitro. Every receptor here comes from a human donor who had recovered from COVID-19.

The CDR3 DNA reads as TGTGCCAGCAGTTACTCGGGTATGCAGGGGAGTTACGAGCAGTACTTC. Translating it yields CASSYSGMQGSYEQYF. This sequence joins TRBV6-5 and TRBJ2-7; maybe TRBD1 (6 bases). The CDR3 extends over 16 amino acids. The germline V and J ends were trimmed by 0 bases and 4 bases, with 16 bases remaining between them. CDR1 is MNHEY, CDR2 SVGAGI, per germline.

In this sample, this clonotype turned up a few times. This chain uses TRBV6-5 with TRBJ2-7, with unresolved D. Trimming removed 4 bases from V and 2 bases from J, with 9 bases in between. Germline V lookup: CDR1 MNHEY, CDR2 SVGAGI. CDR3 size: 13 residues. This CDR3 is CASSLGLPYEQYF. The CDR3 region has the DNA TGTGCCAGCAGTTTGGGGTTACCCTACGAGCAGTACTTC.

Only one count was recorded for this clonotype. The rearrangement links TRBV5-4 to TRBJ2-7; D is undetermined. Germline CDR1 reads SGHNT; CDR2 reads YYREEE (reference sequence). The CDR3 spans 13 residues. V was cut by 2 bases and J by 5 bases, with 11 bases left in between. The CDR3 nucleotides are TGTGCCAGCAGCTTCCGCGAGGACCACGAGCAGTACTTC. It codes for CASSFREDHEQYF.

V gene TRBV10-3 combines with J gene TRBJ1-5; 9 nucleotides match TRBD1. Germline-derived CDR1 and CDR2 are ENHRY and SYGVKD. There are 13 residues in the CDR3. V was pared by 5 bases and J by 5 bases, with 1 base of the junction left unmatched. The CDR3 protein is CAISRQGDQPQHF. As DNA, the CDR3 is TGTGCCATCAGTCGACAGGGGGATCAGCCCCAGCATTTT.

This chain links TRBV7-2 with TRBJ1-6; TRBD1 aligns across 7 bases. CDR3 length: 15 residues. Trimming cost V 3 bases and J 10 bases; bases outside gene matches: 9. The germline CDR1 and CDR2 sequences are SGHTA and FQGNSA. CDR3 residues: CASSLRGQVGSPLHF. In nucleotides, the CDR3 is TGTGCCAGCAGCTTGAGGGGGCAGGTTGGATCACCCCTCCACTTT.

V and J are TRBV29-1 and TRBJ1-6; no firm D call. The V gene lost 5 bases and the J gene lost 8 bases, with 13 bases spanning the gap. The CDR3 sequence is 13 residues long. From germline, CDR1 is SQVTM and CDR2 ANQGSEA. CDR3 region: CSVRWAADSPLHF. In DNA, the CDR3 is TGCAGCGTTCGATGGGCAGCAGATTCACCCCTCCACTTT. The variable domain in full, completed from reference TRBV29-1 and TRBJ1-6, reads SAVISQKPSRDICQRGTSLTIQCQVDSQVTMMFWYRQQPGQSLTLIATANQGSEATYESGFVIDKFPISRPNLTFSTLTVSNMSPEDSSIYLCSVRWAADSPLHFGNGTRLTVT.

The chain employs TRBV10-3 and TRBJ2-7; 7 bases align to TRBD2. V lost 2 bases, J lost 9 bases, and 16 bases stayed unmatched. Germline CDR1 reads ENHRY; CDR2 reads SYGVKD. The CDR3 is 16 amino acids. CDR3 bases: TGTGCCATCAGTGAGCCCCCGGTATACGGGGGGAAGGGGCAGTACTTC. Translated, it gives CAISEPPVYGGKGQYF.

This clonotype was detected a few times. V usage is TRBV15 and J usage is TRBJ2-5, with TRBD2 as a possible D gene (6 bases). Trimming pared 3 bases from V and 2 bases from J, leaving 13 bases between. Germline V gene data show CDR1 as LNHNV and CDR2 as YYDKDF (reference sequence). The CDR3 contains 15 residues. CDR3 DNA: TGTGCCACCAGCAGCCCGAGAGGAGGGCAAGAGACCCAGTACTTC. It yields the protein CATSSPRGGQETQYF.

The chain uses TRBV28 and TRBJ1-3; the D is unclear. From germline, CDR1 is MDHEN and CDR2 SYDVKM. V was pared by 5 bases and J by 8 bases, with 10 bases between. The CDR3 is 12 amino acids. The DNA of the CDR3 is TGTGCCAGCAGTACTAACCTAGACACCATATATTTT. Translation gives CASSTNLDTIYF. Using reference TRBV28 and TRBJ1-3 for the parts outside the CDR3, the full variable domain is DVKVTQSSRYLVKRTGEKVFLECVQDMDHENMFWYRQDPGLGLRLIYFSYDVKMKEKGDIPEGYSVSREKKERFSLILESASTNQTSMYLCASSTNLDTIYFGEGSWLTVV.

V is TRBV10-2 and J is TRBJ2-5; either TRBD1 or TRBD2 may fit D (7 bases each). The CDR3 sequence is 14 residues long. V was pared by 8 bases and J by 4 bases, with 17 bases between. Germline V gene lookup returns CDR1 WSHSY and CDR2 SAAADI. CDR3 bases: TGCGCCAGCTCATCCCTCAGGGGGGGAGAGACCCAGTACTTC. It is translated as CASSSLRGGETQYF.

This clonotype was found once. V is TRBV20-1 and J is TRBJ1-6, with unresolved D. The germline V gene encodes CDR1 DFQATT and CDR2 SNEGSKA (reference sequence). V dropped 0 bases and J dropped 10 bases, with 16 bases sitting between them. There are 15 residues in the CDR3. The chain's CDR3 is CSARDRRRGGSPLHF. The CDR3 DNA sequence: TGCAGTGCTAGAGATAGGAGACGGGGAGGCTCACCCCTCCACTTT.

The chain is built from TRBV6-2 or TRBV6-3 and TRBJ2-5; D call uncertain. Per germline, CDR1 MNHEY and CDR2 SVGEGT. The V and J ends lost 8 bases and 5 bases respectively, with 12 bases between them. This CDR3 region has 12 residues. CDR3 protein: CASSSVRETQYF. CDR3 in DNA: TGTGCCAGCTCGAGCGTTCGGGAGACCCAGTACTTC.

The chain combines TRBV6-4 with TRBJ2-6; D gene unclear. Germline V gene lookup returns CDR1 MRHNA and CDR2 SNTAGT. This CDR3 is 14 amino acids long. Trimming removed 7 bases at V and 2 bases at J, with 9 bases between. The DNA for the CDR3 is TGTGCCAGCAAAATGGACGCTGGGGCCAACGTCCTGACTTTC. This gives the protein CASKMDAGANVLTF.

This chain connects TRBV7-2 to TRBJ2-7, with unresolved D. Germline assignment: CDR1 SGHTA and CDR2 FQGNSA. V shed 5 bases and J shed 5 bases, with 13 bases lying between them. This CDR3 comprises 13 residues. This chain's CDR3 is CASSRSSPHEQYF. In nucleotides, the CDR3 is TGTGCCAGCAGCCGTAGTAGTCCCCACGAGCAGTACTTC. Looking up the rest from reference TRBV7-2 and TRBJ2-7 gives the full variable domain: GAGVSQSPSNKVTEKGKDVELRCDPISGHTALYWYRQSLGQGLEFLIYFQGNSAPDKSGLPSDRFSAERTGGSVSTLTIQRTQQEDSAVYLCASSRSSPHEQYFGPGTRLTVT.

The rearrangement links TRBV7-2 to TRBJ2-7; D ambiguous. CDR3 length: 15 residues. V was cut by 4 bases and J by 0 bases, with 13 bases left in between. Germline V gene sequence: CDR1 SGHTA, CDR2 FQGNSA. CDR3 protein: CASSSRRATSYEQYF. The DNA of the CDR3 is TGTGCCAGCAGCTCCCGTAGGGCGACCTCCTACGAGCAGTACTTC.

This clonotype was counted between two and nine times. V is TRBV7-2 and J is TRBJ1-6; 7 bases agree with TRBD1. CDR1 is SGHTA, CDR2 FQGNSA, per germline. The CDR3 runs 15 residues. Losses at the gene ends were 6 bases for V and 11 bases for J; bases not matched to a gene: 13. In DNA, the CDR3 is TGTGCCAGCAGTCGGACAGGTTCGGCAGAGACACCCCTCCACTTT. It is translated as CASSRTGSAETPLHF.

This chain links TRBV20-1 with TRBJ1-2; no clear D gene. V gave up 1 base and J gave up 4 bases, with 10 bases separating them. The CDR3 extends over 13 amino acids. Per the germline V gene, CDR1 is DFQATT and CDR2 is SNEGSKA (reference sequence). CDR3 loop: CSARVPTGYGYTF. In nucleotides, the CDR3 is TGCAGTGCTAGAGTCCCGACGGGCTATGGCTACACCTTC.

This chain uses TRBV7-2 with TRBJ2-7; either TRBD1 or TRBD2 may fit D (5 bases each). The germline V gene has CDR1 SGHTA and CDR2 FQGNSA. The CDR3 loop spans 14 amino acids. Deletions cut 5 bases from V and 6 bases from J, with 17 bases between. CDR3 amino acids: CASSRTGPEAEQYF. The CDR3 nucleotides read TGTGCCAGCAGCAGAACGGGACCCGAGGCCGAGCAGTACTTC. Based on the CDR3 plus reference TRBV7-2 and TRBJ2-7, the full variable domain is GAGVSQSPSNKVTEKGKDVELRCDPISGHTALYWYRQSLGQGLEFLIYFQGNSAPDKSGLPSDRFSAERTGGSVSTLTIQRTQQEDSAVYLCASSRTGPEAEQYFGPGTRLTVT.

The chain combines TRBV20-1 with TRBJ2-7, with D possibly TRBD1 on 5 matching bases. The CDR3 is 17 residues long. Trimming left V 3 bases short and J 0 bases short, with 21 bases between. Germline loops: CDR1 DFQATT, CDR2 SNEGSKA (reference sequence). Written as DNA, the CDR3 is TGCAGTGCTAGGGGGCTACAGACCGTACTCATCTCCTACGAGCAGTACTTC. Translation: CSARGLQTVLISYEQYF.

This clonotype appeared a single time. At one end, the junction sequence differs from germline, possibly due to a read error. The genes are TRBV20-1 and TRBJ1-5, with D perhaps TRBD1 (6 bases). The CDR3 loop spans 15 amino acids. The germline V gene encodes CDR1 DFQATT and CDR2 SNEGSKA (reference sequence). In DNA, the CDR3 is TGCAGTGCCAGAGGGGGAGCCAGTATGGAGCAGCCCCAGCATTTT. It codes for CSARGGASMEQPQHF.

The rearrangement joins TRBV20-1 to TRBJ2-7; possible D gene TRBD2, 5 bases. Trimming left V 5 bases short and J 7 bases short, with 15 bases between. From germline, CDR1 is DFQATT and CDR2 SNEGSKA (reference sequence). The CDR3 has 12 amino acids. CDR3 bases: TGCAGTGCTGACGACCGGGGTGAGGAGCAGTACTTC. Translation gives CSADDRGEEQYF.

V is TRBV7-6 and J is TRBJ1-2, with TRBD1 identical over 7 bases. The CDR3 totals 14 residues. Trimming at V came to 5 bases and at J to 5 bases, leaving 8 bases not matched to a gene. Germline V gene data show CDR1 as SGHVS and CDR2 as FNYEAQ. The CDR3 protein is CASSTGTAQYGYTF. CDR3 nucleotides: TGTGCCAGCAGCACAGGGACAGCCCAATATGGCTACACCTTC.

The rearrangement links TRBV7-9 to TRBJ1-1; TRBD1 agrees at 8 bases. J lost 1 base, V lost 2 bases, and 3 bases had no gene match. Germline lookup yields CDR1 SEHNR and CDR2 FQNEAQ (reference sequence). There are 15 residues in the CDR3. This CDR3 reads CASSLPGTGNTEAFF. CDR3 DNA sequence: TGTGCCAGCAGCTTACCGGGGACAGGGAACACTGAAGCTTTCTTT.

The rearrangement joins TRBV28 to TRBJ2-7; unclear D gene. Germline CDR1 MDHEN, CDR2 SYDVKM. The length of the CDR3 is 12 residues. V was trimmed by 9 bases and J by 1 base, leaving 10 bases between them. The CDR3 reads CASCRGSYEQYF. The CDR3 DNA reads as TGTGCCAGTTGCAGAGGATCCTACGAGCAGTACTTC. The whole variable domain, remainder taken from reference TRBV28 and TRBJ2-7, is DVKVTQSSRYLVKRTGEKVFLECVQDMDHENMFWYRQDPGLGLRLIYFSYDVKMKEKGDIPEGYSVSREKKERFSLILESASTNQTSMYLCASCRGSYEQYFGPGTRLTVT.

This chain connects TRBV27 to TRBJ2-7; a possible D gene is TRBD2 (6 bases). This CDR3 is 13 amino acids long. The germline V and J ends were trimmed by 6 bases and 6 bases, with 15 bases remaining between them. Germline assignment: CDR1 MNHEY and CDR2 SMNVEV (reference sequence). CDR3 DNA sequence: TGTGCCAGCAGAATGGGGGGTTTCTCCGAGCAGTACTTC. This codes for CASRMGGFSEQYF.

This clonotype appeared a single time. The chain joins TRBV28 to TRBJ2-7; possible D gene TRBD1, 5 bases. Trimming left V 4 bases short and J 2 bases short, with 12 bases between. CDR3 length equals 14 residues. The germline V gene has CDR1 MDHEN and CDR2 SYDVKM. The CDR3 nucleotides are TGTGCCAGCAGTTCCCCCGACAGAGCCTACGAGCAGTACTTC. Its translation is CASSSPDRAYEQYF.

This clonotype came up once. The V call is TRBV20-1, the J call TRBJ2-3; D is unclear. The CDR3 totals 12 residues. Trimming shortened V by 3 bases and J by 7 bases, and 11 bases separated the two germline ends. The germline CDR1 and CDR2 sequences are DFQATT and SNEGSKA (reference sequence). The CDR3 protein is CSASQTWNTQYF. The CDR3 DNA is TGCAGTGCTAGCCAGACGTGGAATACGCAGTATTTT.